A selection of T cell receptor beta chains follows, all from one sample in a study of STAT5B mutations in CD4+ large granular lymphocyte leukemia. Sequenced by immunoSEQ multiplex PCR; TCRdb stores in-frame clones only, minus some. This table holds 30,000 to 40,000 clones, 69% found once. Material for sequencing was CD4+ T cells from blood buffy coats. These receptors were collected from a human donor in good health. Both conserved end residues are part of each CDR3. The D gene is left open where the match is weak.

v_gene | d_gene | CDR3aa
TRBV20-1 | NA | CSVGFSYGYTF
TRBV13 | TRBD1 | CASSLRQGKYEQYF
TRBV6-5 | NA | CASSRLGGNIQYF
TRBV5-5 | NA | CASSSWASNQPQHF
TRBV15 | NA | CATSSRRDTYSDEQYF
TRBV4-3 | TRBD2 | CASSRTSGGTYEQYF
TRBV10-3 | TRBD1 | CAISPGQGRQETQYF
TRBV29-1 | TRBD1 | CSVSGQGGSYEQYF
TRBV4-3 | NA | CASSQDPGVGTEAFF
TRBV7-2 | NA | CASRNKISPTTQETQYF
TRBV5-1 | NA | CASSLVGAGTGELFF
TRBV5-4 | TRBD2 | CASSPGLAGGVGSYNEQFF
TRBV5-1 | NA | CASSFLSLEWTEAFF
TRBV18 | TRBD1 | CASSKDRDTEAFF